This TCR beta chain stems from a study of blood T cell repertoires in COVID-19. Study information: The United States, Italy and Spain provided the acute and convalescent COVID-19 samples. Sample material is recorded as cDNA or gDNA derived from T cells, B-cell-depleted T cells, or PBMCs.

Germline values: CDR1 SEHNR, CDR2 FQNEAQ (reference sequence). This CDR3 comprises 13 residues. Trimming removed 4 bases at V and 6 bases at J, with 10 bases between. This clone has only one observation. In the authors' workflow: Reference gene primer amplification gave estimated nucleated cell counts. Repertoires were generated with immunoSEQ multiplex PCR, while TCRdb's copy carries only in-frame clones and drops some. Clone size and V and J calls were adopted from that table, with D and trimming inferred from the DNA. The data show 100,000 or so clones, with about 89% seen just once and just under 4% held by the top ten.

Sequencing used peripheral blood. The rearrangement joins TRBV7-9 to TRBJ2-1; perhaps TRBD1 as D (6 bases). The clonotype was recovered from a woman between 45 and 60 years old in a cohort sampled during active COVID-19. CDR3 in amino acids: CASSSRQVNEQFF. CDR3 nucleotide sequence: TGTGCCAGCAGCTCCAGACAGGTCAATGAGCAGTTCTTC. The whole variable domain, remainder taken from reference TRBV7-9 and TRBJ2-1, is DTGVSQNPRHKITKRGQNVTFRCDPISEHNRLYWYRQTLGQGPEFLTYFQNEAQLEKSRLLSDRFSAERPKGSFSTLEIQRTEQGDSAMYLCASSSRQVNEQFFGPGTRLTVL.